Listed here are 9 T cell receptor beta chains from one sample, sequenced in a study of control samples from healthy donors and cancer patients. Profiling relied on immunoSEQ multiplex PCR, and the TCRdb table lists in-frame clones only, not all of them. The table lists some 71,000 clones, about nine tenths of them singletons. The sample taken for sequencing was PBMCs. The receptor source for this set is a woman in her forties or fifties with colorectal cancer.

This chain links TRBV9 with TRBJ1-4; no definite D call. Per germline, CDR1 SGDLS and CDR2 YYNGEE. Trimming stripped 0 bases from V and 8 bases from J, with 14 bases between. CDR3 length: 15 amino acids. CDR3 in amino acids: CASSVEGHRREKLFF. The CDR3, as DNA: TGTGCCAGCAGCGTAGAGGGCCATCGAAGGGAAAAACTGTTTTTT.

This clone was detected only once. The rearrangement uses TRBV19 and TRBJ2-6; 7 bases match TRBD2. CDR1 and CDR2 from the germline V gene are LNHDA and SQIVND (reference sequence). Trimming at V came to 4 bases and at J to 0 bases, leaving 6 bases not matched to a gene. This CDR3 region has 17 residues. The CDR3 nucleotides read TGTGCCAGTAGTACTAGCGGAGAATTCTCTGGGGCCAACGTCCTGACTTTC. Translation gives CASSTSGEFSGANVLTF.

The rearrangement joins TRBV19 to TRBJ1-2, with D hard to call. Trimming removed 5 bases at V and 0 bases at J, with 4 bases between. This CDR3 is 12 amino acids long. Germline CDR1 is LNHDA and CDR2 is SQIVND (reference sequence). CDR3 nucleotide sequence: TGTGCCAGTAGTGCATCTAACTATGGCTACACCTTC. It translates to CASSASNYGYTF.

The chain uses TRBV30 and TRBJ1-3, with D perhaps TRBD1 (5 bases). Trimming stripped 5 bases from V and 0 bases from J, with 17 bases between. Germline CDR1 and CDR2: GTSNPN and SVGIG (reference sequence). This CDR3 has 16 amino acids. CDR3 residues: CAWGPDRRGSGNTIYF. DNA of the CDR3: TGTGCCTGGGGGCCCGACCGGAGGGGCTCTGGAAACACCATATATTTT.

The chain couples TRBV7-2 to TRBJ2-7; 10 nucleotides line up with TRBD2. V dropped 3 bases and J dropped 6; count of bases not matched to a gene: 8. This CDR3 spans 15 amino acids. Germline V gene data show CDR1 as SGHTA and CDR2 as FQGNSA. This chain's CDR3 is CASSFRASGGGEQYF. Written as DNA, the CDR3 is TGTGCCAGCAGCTTTCGTGCTAGCGGGGGAGGCGAGCAGTACTTC.

V is TRBV3-1 (or the pseudogene TRBV3-2) and J is TRBJ2-7; possibly TRBD1 for D (6 bases). V lost 4 bases, J lost 5 bases, and 15 bases lay in between. The germline V gene encodes CDR1 LGHDT and CDR2 YNNKEL (reference sequence). This CDR3 has 14 amino acids. Here the CDR3 reads CASSPQGRRDEQYF. The CDR3 region has the DNA TGTGCCAGCAGCCCTCAGGGGCGTCGGGACGAGCAGTACTTC.

The chain combines TRBV28 with TRBJ2-7; 8 nucleotides agree with TRBD2. The germline gives CDR1 MDHEN, CDR2 SYDVKM. Losses at the gene ends were 5 bases for V and 3 bases for J; bases not matched to a gene: 9. The CDR3 is 15 residues long. The CDR3, as DNA: TGTGCCAGCAGTACCGCCGGGACTAGATTCTACGAGCAGTACTTC. It yields the protein CASSTAGTRFYEQYF. Full variable domain (outside the CDR3, taken from reference TRBV28 and TRBJ2-7): DVKVTQSSRYLVKRTGEKVFLECVQDMDHENMFWYRQDPGLGLRLIYFSYDVKMKEKGDIPEGYSVSREKKERFSLILESASTNQTSMYLCASSTAGTRFYEQYFGPGTRLTVT.

J is TRBJ1-2 and V is TRBV2, with D possibly matching TRBD1 (5 bases). CDR1 and CDR2 from the germline V gene are SNHLY and FYNNEI. Trimming pared 5 bases from V and 4 bases from J, leaving 26 bases between. This CDR3 comprises 18 residues. The CDR3 DNA reads as TGTGCCAGCAGTCCCCTGTGGTCAACTCAGGGTCGTAGCTATGGCTACACCTTC. Protein sequence: CASSPLWSTQGRSYGYTF. The full variable domain, its missing parts supplied by reference TRBV2 and TRBJ1-2, is EPEVTQTPSHQVTQMGQEVILRCVPISNHLYFYWYRQILGQKVEFLVSFYNNEISEKSEIFDDQFSVERPDGSNFTLKIRSTKLEDSAMYFCASSPLWSTQGRSYGYTFGSGTRLTVV.

The CDR3 reads CASSKTQGYRGNIQYF. For the CDR3, the DNA is TGTGCCAGCAGCAAAACCCAGGGGTATAGGGGAAACATTCAGTACTTC. The rearrangement uses TRBV7-9 and TRBJ2-4; D possibly corresponds to TRBD1 (6 bases). Germline-derived CDR1 and CDR2 are SEHNR and FQNEAQ (reference sequence). V lost 5 bases to trimming and J lost 6 bases, with 20 bases between them. The CDR3 has 16 residues. Variable domain in full (rest from reference TRBV7-9 and TRBJ2-4): DTGVSQNPRHKITKRGQNVTFRCDPISEHNRLYWYRQTLGQGPEFLTYFQNEAQLEKSRLLSDRFSAERPKGSFSTLEIQRTEQGDSAMYLCASSKTQGYRGNIQYFGAGTRLSVL.